The clone carrying this TCR beta chain was counted only a few times. RNA transcripts served as the template for amplifying TCR beta CDR3 regions. The primer set for the first-round RT-PCR of the TCR CDR3 was HTBI. TCRdb analysed the multiplex PCR reads with MiXCR anew, one entry per CDR3 protein. Of hundreds of thousands of distinct CDR3 sequences listed, 14% to 15% are singletons. This record comes from a study of T cells in Graves' hyperthyroidism and ophthalmopathy. The hyperthyroidism patients had all been newly diagnosed, and their disease duration was under 2 months. Their ages ranged from 18 to 65 years. The CDR3 is 13 amino acids. Between the trimmed V and J ends, which lost 6 bases and 6 bases, there was a span of 15 bases. Germline CDR1 is MNHEY and CDR2 is SMNVEV (reference sequence).

The TCR was taken from a woman in her 30s with Graves' hyperthyroidism. This chain joins TRBV27 and TRBJ2-7, with TRBD1 as a possible D gene (6 bases). Material for sequencing was blood. The DNA of the CDR3 is TGTGCCAGCAGCCAAACAGGGTTGTCCGAGCAGTACTTC. Protein: CASSQTGLSEQYF.